The present T cell receptor beta chain was sequenced within a study of T-cell reconstitution after alpha-beta-depleted transplantation in children. Whole-study results and caveats: Several patients had high TCRbeta diversity at day 60; it came from surviving recipient T cells and thymic progenitors. When one year had passed after transplant, most T-cell counts and diversity came from newly produced T cells. Several hundred rapidly expanded clones from non-depleted graft cells reportedly supplied alpha-beta T cells about two months post-transplant.

Preparation of the TCRbeta library involved a method that used unique molecular identifiers. TCRdb processed the PCR reads anew with MiXCR; each CDR3 protein has one entry. Of 700,000 to 950,000 distinct CDR3 sequences listed, 15% to 20% are singletons. This clonotype was detected once. Its antigen is undetermined. V dropped 8 bases and J dropped 3 bases, with 13 bases sitting between them. In germline, CDR1 is WNHNN, CDR2 SYGVQD (reference sequence). The CDR3 extends over 13 amino acids. The sequencing here drew on PBMCs, mostly from graft donor cells, taken 360 days after TCRalphabeta/CD19-depleted stem cell transplant. This sequence originates from a male patient aged 10 to 17 who had a stem cell transplant for acute lymphoblastic leukemia, so the T cells may come from the graft donor. The chain has TRBV10-1 and TRBJ1-1; tentative D call: TRBD1 (5 bases). Written as DNA, the CDR3 is TGCGCCAGCCAGGGCAGCCGGGACACTGAAGCTTTCTTT. Translated, it gives CASQGSRDTEAFF.